This entry is about one T cell receptor beta chain. This record comes from a study of Tregs in tolerant kidney transplant recipients. V gave up 7 bases and J gave up 8 bases; unmatched junction bases: 4. This CDR3 contains 10 residues. From germline, CDR1 is GTSNPN and CDR2 SVGIG (reference sequence). The table came from immunoSEQ multiplex PCR; TCRdb's copy has only in-frame clones and leaves some out. The table has tens of thousands of clones, 70% to 90% seen once; the top ten hold 2.1%. J is TRBJ1-1 and V is TRBV30; 7 positions match TRBD1. This material consisted of Tregs from blood, taken before the transplant. This TCR derives from a human donor who received a combined kidney and bone marrow transplant. The CDR3 nucleotides are TGTGCCTCGGACAGGAGAGAAGCTTTCTTT. Translated, it gives CASDRREAFF.